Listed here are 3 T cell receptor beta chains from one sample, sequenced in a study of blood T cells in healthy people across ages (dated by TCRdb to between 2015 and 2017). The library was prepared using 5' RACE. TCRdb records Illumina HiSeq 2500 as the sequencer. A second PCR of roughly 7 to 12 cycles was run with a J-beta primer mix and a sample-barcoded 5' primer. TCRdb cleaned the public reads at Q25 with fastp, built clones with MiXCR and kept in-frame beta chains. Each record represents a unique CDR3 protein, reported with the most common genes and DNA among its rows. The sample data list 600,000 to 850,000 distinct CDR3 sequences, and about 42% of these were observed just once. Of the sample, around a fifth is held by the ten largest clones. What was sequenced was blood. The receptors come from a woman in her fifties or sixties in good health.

The CDR3 sequence is CASSPLQGDNERYF. CDR3 in DNA: TGCGCCAGCAGCCCTTTACAGGGTGACAATGAGCGGTACTTC. The rearrangement joins TRBV5-1 to TRBJ2-5, with a tentative D call TRBD1 (6 bases). V lost 4 bases to trimming and J lost 13 bases, with 23 bases between them. Germline-derived CDR1 and CDR2 are SGHRS and YFSETQ. The CDR3 has 14 residues. The whole variable domain, filled in from reference TRBV5-1 and TRBJ2-5, reads KAGVTQTPRYLIKTRGQQVTLSCSPISGHRSVSWYQQTPGQGLQFLFEYFSETQRNKGNFPGRFSGRQFSNSRSEMNVSTLELGDSALYLCASSPLQGDNERYFGPGTRLLVL.

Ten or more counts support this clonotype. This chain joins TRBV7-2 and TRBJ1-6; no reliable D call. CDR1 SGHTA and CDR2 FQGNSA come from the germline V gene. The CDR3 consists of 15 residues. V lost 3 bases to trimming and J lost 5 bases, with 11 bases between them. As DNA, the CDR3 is TGTGCCAGCAGCTTTCTGACGGATCATAATTCACCCCTCCACTTT. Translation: CASSFLTDHNSPLHF. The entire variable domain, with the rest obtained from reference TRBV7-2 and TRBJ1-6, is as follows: GAGVSQSPSNKVTEKGKDVELRCDPISGHTALYWYRQSLGQGLEFLIYFQGNSAPDKSGLPSDRFSAERTGGSVSTLTIQRTQQEDSAVYLCASSFLTDHNSPLHFGNGTRLTVT.

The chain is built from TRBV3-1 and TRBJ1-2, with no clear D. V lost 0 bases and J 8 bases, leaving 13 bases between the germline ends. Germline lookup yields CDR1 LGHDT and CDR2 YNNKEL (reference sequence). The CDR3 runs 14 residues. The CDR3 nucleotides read TGTGCCAGCAGCCAAGACGTACAGCTGGGGGGCTACACCTTC. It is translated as CASSQDVQLGGYTF.